One and the same sample provided the 30 T cell receptor beta chains below, sequenced in a study of sequential checkpoint blockade in melanoma. Treatment denoted: randomized to nivolumab then ipilimumab (arm A) or the reverse (arm B). Method: immunoSEQ multiplex PCR; TCRdb's copy keeps in-frame clones and lacks some. The sample lists more than 9,500 clones; 26% were seen once. Sample: tumor tissue (inferred from file names), taken from a patient given nivolumab and ipilimumab in sequence. The receptors originated from a human donor with melanoma.

This clone was detected only once. The rearrangement joins TRBV28 to TRBJ2-1, with 13 bases matching TRBD2. The CDR3 sequence is 19 residues long. Germline V gene sequence: CDR1 MDHEN, CDR2 SYDVKM. The V and J ends lost 8 bases and 0 bases, in that order; junction bases with no gene match: 13. CDR3 in DNA: TGTGCCAGCGGGACCCAAGGACTAGCGGGGGTTAACTCCTACAATGAGCAGTTCTTC. It translates to CASGTQGLAGVNSYNEQFF.

This clone turned up a few times. The J gene is TRBJ1-4, the V gene TRBV6-8; a possible D gene is TRBD1 (5 bases). The V end lost 2 bases, the J end lost 0 bases, and 19 bases lay between the germline ends. Looked up from germline, CDR1 is MNHGY and CDR2 is SAAAGT. This CDR3 contains 19 residues. Written as DNA, the CDR3 is TGTGCCAGCAGTTACACTTTTACAGGAGAAGTTGCAACTAATGAAAAACTGTTTTTT. Its protein is CASSYTFTGEVATNEKLFF.

This clone was seen only a few times. V is TRBV11-3 and J is TRBJ2-3; perhaps TRBD1 as D (6 bases). Germline CDR1 is SGHNT and CDR2 is YENEEA. With 5 bases removed from V and 1 base from J, the gap between germline ends came to 13 bases. This CDR3 has 15 residues. CDR3 in amino acids: CASSLDRLGTDTQYF. The CDR3 DNA reads as TGTGCCAGCAGCCTCGACAGGCTAGGCACAGATACGCAGTATTTT.

In its sample, this clone is medium-sized. The chain carries TRBV19 and TRBJ1-6; D possibly corresponds to TRBD1 (5 bases). Trimming stripped 5 bases from V and 10 bases from J, with 12 bases between. The germline V gene encodes CDR1 LNHDA and CDR2 SQIVND (reference sequence). This CDR3 spans 13 amino acids. The CDR3 region has the DNA TGTGCCAGTAGTCGGCAGGGCGAATCACCCCTCCACTTT. This codes for CASSRQGESPLHF.

This chain links TRBV7-6 with TRBJ2-1; tentative D call: TRBD2 (6 bases). The V gene lost 2 bases and the J gene lost 8 bases, with 19 bases spanning the gap. CDR3 length: 16 amino acids. Germline V gives CDR1 SGHVS, CDR2 FNYEAQ. CDR3 sequence reads: CASSLSPGEEGYEQFF. CDR3 DNA: TGTGCCAGCAGCTTAAGCCCCGGGGAGGAGGGCTATGAGCAGTTCTTC.

There are a few counts of this clone. The V and J genes are TRBV28 and TRBJ2-1; unclear D gene. This CDR3 is 12 amino acids long. Trimming took off 6 bases at V and 0 bases at J, with 3 bases between the two ends. The V gene's germline CDR1 is MDHEN and CDR2 SYDVKM. The CDR3 here is CASRGSYNEQFF. CDR3 bases: TGTGCCAGCAGGGGCTCCTACAATGAGCAGTTCTTC.

A few counts support this clone. The chain combines TRBV23-1 with TRBJ2-2, with D tentatively TRBD1 or TRBD2 (5 bases each). TRBV23-1 is reported as an ORF; its role is uncertain. The V end lost 6 bases, the J end lost 2 bases, and 22 bases lay between the germline ends. There are 18 residues in the CDR3. CDR3 sequence: CASSQDWWAGTNTGELFF. As DNA, the CDR3 is TGCGCCAGCAGCCAAGATTGGTGGGCAGGGACCAACACCGGGGAGCTGTTTTTT.

This clone was seen a few times. V gene TRBV6-8 combines with J gene TRBJ2-7; tentative D call: TRBD1 (6 bases). Per germline, CDR1 MNHGY and CDR2 SAAAGT. CDR3 length equals 16 residues. The germline V and J ends were trimmed by 4 bases and 3 bases, with 19 bases remaining between them. Here the CDR3 DNA reads TGTGCCAGCAGTTCCTCTGGGGGCGACGGCCACTACGAGCAGTACGTC. It yields the protein CASSSSGGDGHYEQYV.

This chain joins TRBV1 and TRBJ1-1; whether TRBD1, the table's D call, matches the DNA was not checked. TRBV1 is a pseudogene segment. The CDR3 loop spans 14 amino acids. CDR3 coding DNA: TGCGCCAGCAGCTCAGGGGATTTGAACACTGAAGCTTTCTTT. As protein: CASSSGDLNTEAFF.

V gene TRBV9 combines with J gene TRBJ2-1, with a weak D call TRBD2 (6 bases). This CDR3 has 16 residues. Trimming took 5 bases from V and 1 from J, leaving 16 bases between them. Germline values: CDR1 SGDLS, CDR2 YYNGEE. The CDR3 nucleotides are TGTGCCAGCAGTCCCCCCCCGGGGGAATCCTACAATGAGCAGTTCTTC. Translated: CASSPPPGESYNEQFF.

This clone counts as medium-sized. The chain has TRBV11-3 and TRBJ1-4; D gene unclear. Trimming removed 3 bases at V and 0 bases at J, with 17 bases between. The V gene's germline CDR1 is SGHNT and CDR2 YENEEA. The CDR3 consists of 18 residues. CDR3 DNA: TGTGCCAGCAGCTTCGATGTCCATCGGGTAACAACTAATGAAAAACTGTTTTTT. Translated, it gives CASSFDVHRVTTNEKLFF.

The gene calls are TRBV11-3 and TRBJ2-5; TRBD2 agrees at 11 bases. The CDR3 spans 17 residues. The V segment lost 4 bases and the J segment 2 bases; nucleotides outside the gene matches: 9. CDR1 is SGHNT and CDR2 is YENEEA in the germline V gene. The CDR3 protein is CASSSHRTSGSQETQYF. Here the CDR3 DNA reads TGTGCCAGCAGCTCCCATAGGACTAGCGGGTCTCAAGAGACCCAGTACTTC.

This chain connects TRBV9 to TRBJ1-1; perhaps TRBD1 as D (5 bases). CDR1 and CDR2 (germline): SGDLS, YYNGEE. V lost 4 bases to trimming and J lost 0 bases, with 25 bases between them. The CDR3 totals 19 residues. CDR3 sequence (DNA): TGTGCCAGCAGCCAGCTACCAATTCTTGACAGACGTCTGAACACTGAAGCTTTCTTT. Encoded protein: CASSQLPILDRRLNTEAFF.

A few counts support this clone. The chain recombines TRBV28 with TRBJ2-6; TRBD1 might be the D (5 bases). Trimming shortened V by 4 bases and J by 0 bases, and 19 bases separated the two germline ends. CDR1 and CDR2 from the germline V gene are MDHEN and SYDVKM. This CDR3 has 19 residues. CDR3 bases: TGTGCCAGCAGTTCCATCGTACAGGTTTACCGCTCTGGGGCCAACGTCCTGACTTTC. This encodes CASSSIVQVYRSGANVLTF.

This clone was seen only a few times. The chain carries TRBV5-1 and TRBJ2-3; 8 nucleotides match TRBD1. Trimming at V came to 4 bases and at J to 2 bases, leaving 9 bases not matched to a gene. The CDR3 contains 16 residues. CDR1 SGHRS and CDR2 YFSETQ come from the germline V gene. The CDR3 nucleotides are TGCGCCAGCAGCCAAGAAGGGACAGGCCCCACAGATACGCAGTATTTT. Translation gives CASSQEGTGPTDTQYF.

This clone was seen more than once but under ten times. The chain couples TRBV11-3 to TRBJ1-1, with 9 bases matching TRBD1. Germline V gene data show CDR1 as SGHNT and CDR2 as YENEEA. The V segment lost 4 bases and the J segment 5 bases; nucleotides outside the gene matches: 5. The CDR3 totals 14 residues. CDR3 in DNA: TGTGCCAGCAGCTCCTGGGACAGGGAAACTGAAGCTTTCTTT. Its translation is CASSSWDRETEAFF.

This clone was observed a few times. J is TRBJ2-2 and V is TRBV29-1, with no clear D. Trimming took off 0 bases at V and 4 bases at J, with 12 bases between the two ends. The CDR3 extends over 15 amino acids. Germline-derived CDR1 and CDR2 are SQVTM and ANQGSEA. CDR3 region: CSVEDRVSRTGELFF. CDR3 nucleotides: TGCAGCGTTGAAGATCGAGTATCCCGCACCGGGGAGCTGTTTTTT.

This rearrangement joins TRBV16 to TRBJ2-5; D gene ambiguous. The CDR3 covers 15 residues. V was pared by 2 bases and J by 5 bases, with 15 bases between. Per the germline V gene, CDR1 is KGHSY and CDR2 is FQNENV. The CDR3 loop reads CASSQTRYIQETQYF. The CDR3 DNA sequence: TGTGCCAGCAGCCAAACCCGCTATATCCAGGAGACCCAGTACTTC.

This clone was counted ten times or more. This chain links TRBV6-8 with TRBJ2-5; tentative D call: TRBD1 (7 bases). Trimming pared 7 bases from V and 7 bases from J, leaving 22 bases between. CDR3 length: 15 amino acids. Germline-derived CDR1 and CDR2 are MNHGY and SAAAGT. The CDR3 here is CASTPRGGAGGTQYF. The CDR3 nucleotides read TGTGCCAGCACCCCCCGGGGAGGTGCAGGGGGGACCCAGTACTTC.

The chain couples TRBV25-1 to TRBJ2-3; D ambiguous. This CDR3 has 15 residues. CDR1 is MGHDK and CDR2 is SYGVNS in the germline V gene. The V end was cut by 4 bases, the J end by 0 bases, with 11 bases between. CDR3 protein: CASSGTQESTDTQYF. In nucleotides, the CDR3 is TGTGCCAGCAGTGGGACGCAGGAAAGCACAGATACGCAGTATTTT.

In this sample, this clone turned up a few times. The chain employs TRBV11-3 and TRBJ1-3; no firm D call. Trimming cost V 5 bases and J 8 bases, with 16 bases left between them. CDR3 length: 14 residues. Germline V CDR1 and CDR2: SGHNT, YENEEA. As DNA, the CDR3 is TGTGCCAGCAGCGCCTCTCAAGTCCTGCACACCATATATTTT. This encodes CASSASQVLHTIYF.

The chain joins TRBV5-1 to TRBJ2-7, with 7 nucleotides matching TRBD1. Germline CDR1 is SGHRS and CDR2 is YFSETQ. The CDR3 runs to 14 residues. V shed 1 base and J 3 bases; nucleotides not matched to a gene: 4. The CDR3 region is CASSLLGTDYEQYF. In nucleotides, the CDR3 is TGCGCCAGCAGCTTGCTCGGGACAGACTACGAGCAGTACTTC.

The rearrangement links TRBV9 to TRBJ2-2; TRBD1 matches 8 bases. The CDR3 consists of 13 residues. Germline trimming cut 5 bases from V and 12 bases from J; bases unmatched to any gene: 9. CDR1 and CDR2 (germline): SGDLS, YYNGEE. This CDR3 is CASSATGGGQLFF. The CDR3 coding sequence is TGTGCCAGCAGTGCAACAGGGGGAGGTCAGCTGTTTTTT.

CDR3 in amino acids: CASGFSNYGYTF. DNA for the CDR3: TGTGCTAGTGGTTTCTCGAACTATGGCTACACCTTC. This chain joins TRBV12-5 and TRBJ1-2; D gene ambiguous. The germline gives CDR1 LGHNT, CDR2 FRNRAP. Trimming pared 3 bases from V and 2 bases from J, leaving 4 bases between. The CDR3 has 12 amino acids.

V and J are TRBV14 and TRBJ1-6, with D perhaps matching TRBD1 (5 bases). V gave up 5 bases and J gave up 7 bases, with 21 bases separating them. Germline V CDR1 and CDR2: SGHDN, FVKESK. CDR3 length: 17 residues. CDR3 sequence: CASSDKGSGRKNSPLHF. The CDR3 DNA reads as TGTGCCAGCAGCGACAAGGGGTCCGGCAGGAAGAATTCACCCCTCCACTTT.

This rearrangement joins TRBV2 to TRBJ1-2; the match to TRBD1 covers 10 bases. Germline assignment: CDR1 SNHLY and CDR2 FYNNEI. V lost 6 bases to trimming and J lost 4 bases; unmatched junction nucleotides: 2. The CDR3 has 13 amino acids. CDR3 protein: CASRDRGSYGYTF. The CDR3 DNA follows: TGTGCCAGCAGGGACAGGGGGAGCTATGGCTACACCTTC.

The rearrangement uses TRBV19 and TRBJ1-2; D gene unclear. The V gene lost 5 bases and the J gene lost 2 bases, with 15 bases spanning the gap. Germline V gene lookup returns CDR1 LNHDA and CDR2 SQIVND (reference sequence). CDR3 length equals 15 residues. CDR3 residues: CASSPRPLENYGYTF. The CDR3 DNA reads TGTGCCAGTAGTCCCCGGCCGCTGGAGAACTATGGCTACACCTTC.

The genes are TRBV6-8 and TRBJ1-6; no firm D call. Germline CDR1 is MNHGY and CDR2 is SAAAGT. The V end was cut by 2 bases, the J end by 9 bases, with 5 bases between. This CDR3 is built from 12 residues. This CDR3 is CASSYGVSPLHF. The DNA for the CDR3 is TGTGCCAGCAGTTACGGAGTTTCACCCCTCCACTTT.

V is TRBV11-3 and J is TRBJ2-7; D remains unclear. The CDR3 contains 15 residues. Per the germline V gene, CDR1 is SGHNT and CDR2 is YENEEA. V was cut by 1 base and J by 3 bases, with 13 bases left in between. CDR3 region: CASSLVYKQNYEQYF. The CDR3 coding sequence is TGTGCCAGCAGCTTAGTCTACAAACAGAACTACGAGCAGTACTTC.

J is TRBJ1-1 and V is TRBV11-3; D is possibly TRBD1 (6 bases). The CDR3 covers 14 residues. Germline V CDR1 and CDR2: SGHNT, YENEEA. V was trimmed by 5 bases and J by 3 bases, leaving 13 bases between them. The CDR3 DNA reads TGTGCCAGCAGCCCACCAGGGGATTACACTGAAGCTTTCTTT. It specifies CASSPPGDYTEAFF.